This entry concerns a single T cell receptor (beta chain). As yet, its antigen is unknown. These data come from a study of OX40 agonist ivuxolimab in advanced cancers. Whole-study context: An anti-OX40 (CD134) antibody with agonistic activity, ivuxolimab, was administered to patients. Hepatocellular carcinoma, melanoma, renal cell or head and neck cancer affected the dose-escalation patients. In this trial design, patients received ivuxolimab intravenously at 0.01 to 10 mg/kg every 2 weeks. Study outcomes and limitations: Fewer expanded clones were found on average in CD4+ than in CD8+ T cells.

With 5 bases removed from V and 4 bases from J, the gap between germline ends came to 18 bases. Germline V gives CDR1 SGHAT, CDR2 FQNNGV. This CDR3 region has 15 residues. Sequencing used immunoSEQ multiplex PCR; TCRdb keeps in-frame clones, though not all of them. The top ten hold around 1% of the sample, which has tens of thousands of clones, about 86% seen once. The J gene is TRBJ2-7, the V gene TRBV11-2; D might be TRBD1 (7 bases). The material sequenced was CD4+ or CD8+ T cells sorted from blood, taken in a trial of the OX40 agonist ivuxolimab. The TCR sequence derives from an adult with an advanced solid tumor such as melanoma, head and neck, liver or kidney cancer. The CDR3 sequence: CASSQYRGSGYEQYF. CDR3 bases: TGTGCCAGCAGCCAATACAGGGGTAGCGGTTACGAGCAGTACTTC.